This note documents a single TCR beta chain sequence. Its matching antigen is unknown. This entry is derived from a study of CD4 T cells in relation to SARS-CoV-2 and coronaviruses. Study-wide findings and caveats: The cross-reactivity analysis covered only spike protein, not other viral proteins.

The unexposed donors gave CD4+ T cells in 2011-2018, prior to COVID-19. The cells were cultured for approximately 10 days before CD4+ T cells were isolated. As cell numbers allowed, unexposed-donor CD4+ T cells faced SARS-CoV-2 S/N and four cold-coronavirus spikes. The CDR3 has 15 residues. CDR1 LGHNA and CDR2 YNFKEQ come from the germline V gene. V lost 1 base to trimming and J lost 0 bases, with 6 bases between them. The assay was immunoSEQ multiplex PCR, and TCRdb's table has in-frame clones only and misses some. The sample includes about 22,000 clones, 65% to 70% of them seen just once. This sequence originates from a human donor in good health. The sample taken for sequencing was CD4+ T cells from PBMCs, cultured in vitro. The genes are TRBV4-2 and TRBJ2-2; D is perhaps TRBD2 (6 bases). The CDR3 DNA follows: TGTGCCAGCAGCCAAGCGGGAGCGAACACCGGGGAGCTGTTTTTT. Amino acids: CASSQAGANTGELFF.